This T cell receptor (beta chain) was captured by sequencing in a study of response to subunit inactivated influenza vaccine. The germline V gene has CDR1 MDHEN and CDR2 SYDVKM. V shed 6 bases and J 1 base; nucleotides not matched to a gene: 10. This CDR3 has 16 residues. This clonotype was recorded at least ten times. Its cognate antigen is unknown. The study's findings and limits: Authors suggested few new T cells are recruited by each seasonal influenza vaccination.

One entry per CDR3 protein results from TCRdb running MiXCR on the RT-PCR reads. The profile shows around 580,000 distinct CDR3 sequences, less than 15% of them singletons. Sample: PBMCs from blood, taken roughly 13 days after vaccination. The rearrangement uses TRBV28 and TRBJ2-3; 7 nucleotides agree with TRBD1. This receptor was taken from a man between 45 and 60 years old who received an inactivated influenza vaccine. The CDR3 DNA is TGTGCCAGCAGCCTGACAGGGACCGGACGCACAGATACGCAGTATTTT. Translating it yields CASSLTGTGRTDTQYF.